The present T cell receptor beta chain was sequenced within a study of shared clonotypes between healthy human individuals. CDR1 is MDHEN and CDR2 is SYDVKM in the germline V gene. V gave up 2 bases and J gave up 5 bases; unmatched junction bases: 10. The CDR3 is 17 residues long. Only in-frame clones appear in the TCRdb table, and some are missing; sequencing was by immunoSEQ multiplex PCR. The sample lists roughly 2.2 million clones, 90% to 95% occurring once. This receptor was identified in a young man in good health. Some clones in this sample may be carry-over from other donors' samples. The sequenced sample was naive CD4+ T cells from PBMCs. Subset specified: CD45RA+ positively selected. The chain is built from TRBV28 and TRBJ1-5; the match to TRBD1 covers 9 bases. The CDR3 DNA follows: TGTGCCAGCAGTTTAATAGGAGGGACAGGGACGCATCAGCCCCAGCATTTT. This encodes CASSLIGGTGTHQPQHF.